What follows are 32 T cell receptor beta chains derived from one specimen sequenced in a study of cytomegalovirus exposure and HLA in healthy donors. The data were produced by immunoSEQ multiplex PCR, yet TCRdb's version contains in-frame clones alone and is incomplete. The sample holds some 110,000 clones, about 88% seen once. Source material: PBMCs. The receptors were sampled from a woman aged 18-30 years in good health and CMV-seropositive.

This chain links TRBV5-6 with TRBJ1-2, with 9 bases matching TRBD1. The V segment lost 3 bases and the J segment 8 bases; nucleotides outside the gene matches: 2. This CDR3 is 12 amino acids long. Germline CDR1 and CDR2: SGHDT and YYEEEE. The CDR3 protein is CASSSTGGGYTF. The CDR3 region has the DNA TGTGCCAGCAGCTCAACAGGGGGCGGCTACACCTTC. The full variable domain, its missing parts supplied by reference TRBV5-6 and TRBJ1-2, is DAGVTQSPTHLIKTRGQQVTLRCSPKSGHDTVSWYQQALGQGPQFIFQYYEEEERQRGNFPDRFSGHQFPNYSSELNVNALLLGDSALYLCASSSTGGGYTFGSGTRLTVV.

The CDR3 DNA follows: TGTGCCAGCAGCTTAGGGAGACTAGTTCAGGGAGAGACCCAGTACTTC. Translated, it gives CASSLGRLVQGETQYF. The chain employs TRBV7-7 and TRBJ2-5; D is perhaps TRBD2 (6 bases). Germline assignment: CDR1 SSHAT and CDR2 FNYEAQ (reference sequence). V was pared by 1 base and J by 4 bases, with 16 bases between. The CDR3 has 16 residues.

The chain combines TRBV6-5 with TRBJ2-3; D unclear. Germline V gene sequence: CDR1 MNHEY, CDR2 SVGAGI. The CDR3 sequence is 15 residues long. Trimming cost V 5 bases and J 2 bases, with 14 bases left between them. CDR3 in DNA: TGTGCCAGCAGTAAATCGGTTTCTTTCACAGATACGCAGTATTTT. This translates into CASSKSVSFTDTQYF.

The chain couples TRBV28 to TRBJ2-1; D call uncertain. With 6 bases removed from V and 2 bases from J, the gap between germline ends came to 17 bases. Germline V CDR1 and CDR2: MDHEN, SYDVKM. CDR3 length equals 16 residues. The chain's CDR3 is CASSPWANKTYNEQFF. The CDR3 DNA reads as TGTGCCAGCAGCCCTTGGGCGAATAAAACCTACAATGAGCAGTTCTTC.

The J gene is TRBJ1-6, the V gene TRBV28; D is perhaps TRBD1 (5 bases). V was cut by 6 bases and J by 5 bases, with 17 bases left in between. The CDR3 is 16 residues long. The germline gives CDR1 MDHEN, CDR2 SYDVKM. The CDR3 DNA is TGTGCCAGCAGCTCCCGGGACTTTCTGGATAATTCACCCCTCCACTTT. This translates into CASSSRDFLDNSPLHF.

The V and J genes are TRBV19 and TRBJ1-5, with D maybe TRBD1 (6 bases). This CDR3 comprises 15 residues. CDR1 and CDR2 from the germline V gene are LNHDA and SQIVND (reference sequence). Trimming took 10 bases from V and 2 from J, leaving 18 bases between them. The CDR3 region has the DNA TGTGCCACCAAAAAACAGGGCTGGGGCAATCAGCCCCAGCATTTT. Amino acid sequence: CATKKQGWGNQPQHF.

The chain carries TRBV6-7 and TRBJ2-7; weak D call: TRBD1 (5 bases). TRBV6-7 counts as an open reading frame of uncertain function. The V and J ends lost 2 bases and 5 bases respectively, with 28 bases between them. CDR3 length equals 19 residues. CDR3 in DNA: TGTGCCAGCAGTTACCAAGAGTGTCAGGGAAGTGATGAGTGGCACGAGCAGTACGTC. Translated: CASSYQECQGSDEWHEQYV.

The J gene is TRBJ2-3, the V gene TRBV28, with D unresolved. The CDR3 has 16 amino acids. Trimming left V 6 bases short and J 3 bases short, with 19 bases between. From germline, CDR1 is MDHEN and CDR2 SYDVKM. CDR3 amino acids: CASSSKQRLGTDTQYF. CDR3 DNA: TGTGCCAGCAGCTCTAAACAACGGCTAGGAACAGATACGCAGTATTTT.

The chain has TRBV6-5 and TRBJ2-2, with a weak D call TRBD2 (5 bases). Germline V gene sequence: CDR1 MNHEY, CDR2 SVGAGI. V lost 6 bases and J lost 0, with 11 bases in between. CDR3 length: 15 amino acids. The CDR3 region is CASRSHSANTGELFF. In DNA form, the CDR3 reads TGTGCCAGCAGGTCCCATAGCGCGAACACCGGGGAGCTGTTTTTT.

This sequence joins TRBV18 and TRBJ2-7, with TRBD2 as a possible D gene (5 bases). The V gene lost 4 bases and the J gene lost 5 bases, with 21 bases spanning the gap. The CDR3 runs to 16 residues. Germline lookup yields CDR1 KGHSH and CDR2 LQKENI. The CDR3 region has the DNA TGTGCCAGCTCACTTAATCGAGGGTCCTCTAAGGACGAGCAGTACTTC. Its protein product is CASSLNRGSSKDEQYF.

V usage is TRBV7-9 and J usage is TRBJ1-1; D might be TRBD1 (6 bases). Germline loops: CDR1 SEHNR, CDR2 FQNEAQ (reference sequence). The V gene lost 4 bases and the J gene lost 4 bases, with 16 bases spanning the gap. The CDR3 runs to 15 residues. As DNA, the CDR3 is TGTGCCAGCAGCTCTACAAGGGGGGGGCGCACTGAAGCTTTCTTT. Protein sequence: CASSSTRGGRTEAFF.

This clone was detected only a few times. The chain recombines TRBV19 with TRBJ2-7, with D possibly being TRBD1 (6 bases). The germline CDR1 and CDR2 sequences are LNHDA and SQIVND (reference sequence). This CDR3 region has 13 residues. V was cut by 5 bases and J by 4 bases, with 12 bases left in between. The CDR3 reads CASSDRTVYEQYF. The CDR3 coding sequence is TGTGCCAGTAGTGACCGGACAGTTTACGAGCAGTACTTC.

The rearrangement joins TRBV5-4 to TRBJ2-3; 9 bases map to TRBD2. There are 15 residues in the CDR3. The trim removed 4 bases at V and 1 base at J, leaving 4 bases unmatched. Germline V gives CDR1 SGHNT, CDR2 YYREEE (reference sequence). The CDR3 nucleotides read TGTGCCAGCAGCATCAGACTAGCGGGCACAGATACGCAGTATTTT. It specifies CASSIRLAGTDTQYF.

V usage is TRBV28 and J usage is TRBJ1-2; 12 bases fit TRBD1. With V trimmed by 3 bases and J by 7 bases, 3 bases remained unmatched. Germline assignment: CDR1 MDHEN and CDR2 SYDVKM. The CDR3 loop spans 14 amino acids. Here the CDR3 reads CASSFRDRGLGYTF. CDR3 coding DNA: TGTGCCAGCAGTTTTAGGGACAGGGGGCTTGGCTACACCTTC.

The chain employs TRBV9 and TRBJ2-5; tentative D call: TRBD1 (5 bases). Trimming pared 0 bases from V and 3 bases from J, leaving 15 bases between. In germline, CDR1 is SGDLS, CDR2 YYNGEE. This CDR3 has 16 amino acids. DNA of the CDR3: TGTGCCAGCAGCGTAGCCCCTCACCAGGGTAAAGAGACCCAGTACTTC. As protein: CASSVAPHQGKETQYF.

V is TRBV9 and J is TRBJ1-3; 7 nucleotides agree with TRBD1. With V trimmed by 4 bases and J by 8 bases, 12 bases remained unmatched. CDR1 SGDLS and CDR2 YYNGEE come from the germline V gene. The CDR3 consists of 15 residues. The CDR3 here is CASSPRDRAPDTIYF. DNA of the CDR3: TGTGCCAGCAGCCCACGAGACAGGGCACCTGACACCATATATTTT.

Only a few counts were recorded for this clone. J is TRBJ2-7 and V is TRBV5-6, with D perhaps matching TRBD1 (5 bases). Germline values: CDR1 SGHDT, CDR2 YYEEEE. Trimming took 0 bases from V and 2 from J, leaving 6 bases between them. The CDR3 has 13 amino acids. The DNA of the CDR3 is TGTGCCAGCAGCTTGGGCAGGGCCTACGAGCAGTACTTC. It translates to CASSLGRAYEQYF.

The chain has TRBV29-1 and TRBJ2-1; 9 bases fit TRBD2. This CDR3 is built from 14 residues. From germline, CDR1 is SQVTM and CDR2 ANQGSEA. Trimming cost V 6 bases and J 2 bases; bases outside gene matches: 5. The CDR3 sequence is CSVIGGGAYNEQFF. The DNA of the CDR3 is TGCAGCGTGATTGGCGGGGGGGCCTACAATGAGCAGTTCTTC.

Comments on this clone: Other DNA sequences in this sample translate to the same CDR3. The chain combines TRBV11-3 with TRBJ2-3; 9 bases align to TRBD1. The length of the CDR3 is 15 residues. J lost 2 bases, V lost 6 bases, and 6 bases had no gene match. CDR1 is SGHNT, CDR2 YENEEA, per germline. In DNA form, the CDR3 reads TGTGCCAGCAGTCCGGGACAGGGAAACACAGATACGCAGTATTTT. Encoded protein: CASSPGQGNTDTQYF.

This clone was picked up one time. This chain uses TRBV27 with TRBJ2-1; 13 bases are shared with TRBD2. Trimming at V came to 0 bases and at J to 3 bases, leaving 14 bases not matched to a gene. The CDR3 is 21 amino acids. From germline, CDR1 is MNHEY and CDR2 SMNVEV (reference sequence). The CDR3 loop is CASSLSSRPGLAGAVYNEQFF. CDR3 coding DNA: TGTGCCAGCAGTTTATCCTCCCGCCCTGGACTAGCGGGGGCAGTCTACAATGAGCAGTTCTTC.

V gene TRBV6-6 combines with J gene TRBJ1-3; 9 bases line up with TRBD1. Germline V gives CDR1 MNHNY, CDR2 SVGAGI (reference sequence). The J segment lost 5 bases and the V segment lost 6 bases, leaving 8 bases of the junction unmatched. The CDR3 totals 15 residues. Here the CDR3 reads CASSLGGQGRNTIYF. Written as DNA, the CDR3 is TGTGCCAGCAGCCTGGGGGGACAGGGTAGAAACACCATATATTTT.

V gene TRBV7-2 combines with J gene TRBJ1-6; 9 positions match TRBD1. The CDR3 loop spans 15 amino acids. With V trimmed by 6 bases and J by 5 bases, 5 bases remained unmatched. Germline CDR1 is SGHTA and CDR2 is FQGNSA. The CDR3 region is CASSQQGAHNSPLHF. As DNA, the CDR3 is TGTGCCAGCAGTCAACAGGGGGCGCATAATTCACCCCTCCACTTT.

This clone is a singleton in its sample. The DNA of the CDR3 is TGTGCCAGTCTGAGGGACAGGGTATCCGGCTACACCTTC. Its protein product is CASLRDRVSGYTF. V and J are TRBV19 and TRBJ1-2; TRBD1 matches at 9 bases. This CDR3 is built from 13 residues. CDR1 is LNHDA, CDR2 SQIVND, per germline (reference sequence). With 8 bases clipped from V and 8 bases from J, the junction kept 9 bases outside the gene matches.

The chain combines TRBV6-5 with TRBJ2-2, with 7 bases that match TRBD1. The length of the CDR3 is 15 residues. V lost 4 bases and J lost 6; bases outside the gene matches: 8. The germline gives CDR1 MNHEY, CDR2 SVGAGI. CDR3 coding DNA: TGTGCCAGCAGTTTAAGGGACAGCGGTCCCGGGGAGCTGTTTTTT. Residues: CASSLRDSGPGELFF.

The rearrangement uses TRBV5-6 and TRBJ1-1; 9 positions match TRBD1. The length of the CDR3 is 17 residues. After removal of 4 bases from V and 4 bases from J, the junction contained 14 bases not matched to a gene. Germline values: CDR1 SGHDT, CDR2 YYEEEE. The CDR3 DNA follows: TGTGCCAGCAGCCACTTCCCGGGACAGGGCGTAAGCACTGAAGCTTTCTTT. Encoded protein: CASSHFPGQGVSTEAFF.

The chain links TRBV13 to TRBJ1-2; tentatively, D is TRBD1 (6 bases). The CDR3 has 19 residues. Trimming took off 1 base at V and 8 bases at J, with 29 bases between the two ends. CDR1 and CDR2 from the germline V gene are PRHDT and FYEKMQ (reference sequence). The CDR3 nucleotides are TGTGCCAGCAGCTTAGCCATTTTCGATACGGGACATCCGGGAAGCGGCTACACCTTC. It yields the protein CASSLAIFDTGHPGSGYTF.

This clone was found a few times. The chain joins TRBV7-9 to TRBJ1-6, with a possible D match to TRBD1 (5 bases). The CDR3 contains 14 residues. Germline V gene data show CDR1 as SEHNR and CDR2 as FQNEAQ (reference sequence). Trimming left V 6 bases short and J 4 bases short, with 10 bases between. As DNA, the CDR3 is TGTGCCAGCAGGGCGGGGGGTTATAATTCACCCCTCCACTTT. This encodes CASRAGGYNSPLHF.

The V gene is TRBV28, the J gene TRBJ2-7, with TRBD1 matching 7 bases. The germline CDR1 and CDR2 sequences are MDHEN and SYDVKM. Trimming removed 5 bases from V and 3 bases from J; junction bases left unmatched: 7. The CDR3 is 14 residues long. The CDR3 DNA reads TGTGCCAGCAGTACCGGGACAGATATCTACGAGCAGTACTTC. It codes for CASSTGTDIYEQYF.

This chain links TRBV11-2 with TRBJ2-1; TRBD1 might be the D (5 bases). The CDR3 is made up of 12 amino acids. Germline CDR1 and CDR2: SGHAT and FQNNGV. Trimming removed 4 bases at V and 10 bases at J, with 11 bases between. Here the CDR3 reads CASSSPAGEQFF. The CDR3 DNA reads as TGTGCCAGCAGCTCCCCGGCAGGGGAGCAGTTCTTC.

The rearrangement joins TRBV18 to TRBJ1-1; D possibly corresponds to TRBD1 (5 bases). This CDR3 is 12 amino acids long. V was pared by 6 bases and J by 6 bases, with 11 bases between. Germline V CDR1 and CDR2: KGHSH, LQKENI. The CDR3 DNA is TGTGCCAGCTCTCCGGGACTTTCTGAAGCTTTCTTT. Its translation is CASSPGLSEAFF. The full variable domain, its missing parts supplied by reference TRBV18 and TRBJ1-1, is NAGVMQNPRHLVRRRGQEARLRCSPMKGHSHVYWYRQLPEEGLKFMVYLQKENIIDESGMPKERFSAEFPKEGPSILRIQQVVRGDSAAYFCASSPGLSEAFFGQGTRLTVV.

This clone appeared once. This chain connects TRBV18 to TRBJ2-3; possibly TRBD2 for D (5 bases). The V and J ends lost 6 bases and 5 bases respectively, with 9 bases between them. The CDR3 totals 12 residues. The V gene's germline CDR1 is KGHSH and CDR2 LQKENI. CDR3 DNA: TGTGCCAGCTCCCCCGGAGGAGATACGCAGTATTTT. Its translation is CASSPGGDTQYF.

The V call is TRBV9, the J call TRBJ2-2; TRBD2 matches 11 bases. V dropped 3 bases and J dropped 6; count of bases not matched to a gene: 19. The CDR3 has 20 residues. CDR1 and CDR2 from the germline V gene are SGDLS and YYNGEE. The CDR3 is CASSDTRASGGLLDAGELFF. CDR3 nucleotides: TGTGCCAGCAGCGATACGAGAGCTAGCGGGGGGCTACTTGACGCCGGGGAGCTGTTTTTT.